Given below is one T cell receptor (beta chain) in context. No antigen is known for it. The junction shows a germline mismatch at one end, possibly a read error. Looked up from germline, CDR1 is DFQATT and CDR2 is SNEGSKA (reference sequence). The CDR3 length is 15 residues. It was with unique molecular identifiers that the TCRbeta library was prepared. TCRdb re-derived calls from the PCR reads in MiXCR, one entry per CDR3 protein. The table shows over 450,000 distinct CDR3 sequences, with 10% occurring only once. The data stem from a study of T-cell reconstitution after alpha-beta-depleted transplantation in children. General study points: By one year post-transplant, T-cell counts and diversity largely arose from T cells that were newly produced. After transplant, high TCRbeta diversity at day 60 in some patients arose from surviving recipient T cells and thymic progenitors.

The clonotype originates from a child aged 2 to 10 with inherited bone marrow failure, due to receive a stem cell transplant. The J gene is TRBJ2-1, the V gene TRBV20-1, with TRBD2 matching 10 bases. The sample was PBMCs, taken before TCRalphabeta/CD19-depleted stem cell transplant. In nucleotides, the CDR3 is TGCTGTGCTAGAAAACCGGGACTAGCGCTTGGTGAGCAGTTCTTC. Translated: CCARKPGLALGEQFF.